The 31 T cell receptor beta chains reported below all come from one sample, sequenced in a study of blood T cell repertoires in COVID-19 (dated by TCRdb to 2018 to 2021). Library creation used the immunoSEQ multiplex PCR assay. TCRdb holds this immuneACCESS table with in-frame rearrangements only. Some clones are missing; in checked studies, unresolved V genes explain under half, and the rest has no known cause. This sample lists 190,000 or so clones; roughly 89% were detected once. The ten largest clonotypes hold 0.8% to 1% of the sample. The source material was peripheral blood. Every receptor here comes from a woman aged 18 to 35 who had recovered from COVID-19.

V usage is TRBV4-3 and J usage is TRBJ2-3; possible D gene TRBD2, 5 bases. Per germline, CDR1 LGHNA and CDR2 YSLEER. V was trimmed by 1 base and J by 2 bases, leaving 19 bases between them. This CDR3 comprises 18 residues. This chain's CDR3 is CASSQGSLGLMYTDTQYF. The CDR3 region has the DNA TGCGCCAGCAGCCAAGGATCTTTAGGACTCATGTACACAGATACGCAGTATTTT.

This rearrangement joins TRBV5-1 to TRBJ2-1; 8 bases agree with TRBD2. Germline CDR1 and CDR2: SGHRS and YFSETQ. The CDR3 extends over 22 amino acids. The ends lost 0 bases at V and 6 bases at J; junction bases unmatched: 26. The CDR3 sequence is CASSLAIRTHMVGGRGVNEQFF. The DNA for the CDR3 is TGCGCCAGCAGCTTGGCTATACGGACTCATATGGTTGGGGGGCGGGGGGTCAATGAGCAGTTCTTC.

The chain uses TRBV6-5 and TRBJ2-1; D perhaps matches TRBD1 (5 bases). V was cut by 2 bases and J by 6 bases, with 8 bases left in between. CDR1 is MNHEY and CDR2 is SVGAGI in the germline V gene. The CDR3 spans 13 residues. CDR3 nucleotides: TGTGCCAGCAGTTACGCAGGGATCAATGAGCAGTTCTTC. It encodes CASSYAGINEQFF.

The chain carries TRBV7-2 and TRBJ2-1; 7 bases line up with TRBD2. After removal of 4 bases from V and 7 bases from J, the junction contained 7 bases not matched to a gene. This CDR3 contains 14 residues. Germline-derived CDR1 and CDR2 are SGHTA and FQGNSA. The DNA for the CDR3 is TGTGCCAGCAGCTCGGGACTAAAGGCGAATGAGCAGTTCTTC. As protein: CASSSGLKANEQFF.

The J gene is TRBJ1-5, the V gene TRBV9; D is possibly TRBD1 (5 bases). Trimming cost V 4 bases and J 5 bases, with 7 bases left between them. Germline loops: CDR1 SGDLS, CDR2 YYNGEE. The CDR3 runs 12 residues. The CDR3 sequence is CASSPGYQPQHF. The CDR3 bases are TGTGCCAGCAGCCCAGGGTATCAGCCCCAGCATTTT. Full variable domain (outside the CDR3, taken from reference TRBV9 and TRBJ1-5): DSGVTQTPKHLITATGQRVTLRCSPRSGDLSVYWYQQSLDQGLQFLIQYYNGEERAKGNILERFSAQQFPDLHSELNLSSLELGDSALYFCASSPGYQPQHFGDGTRLSIL.

This chain connects TRBV7-2 to TRBJ1-4; 9 nucleotides align to TRBD1. Per germline, CDR1 SGHTA and CDR2 FQGNSA. The CDR3 runs to 16 residues. V lost 1 base, J lost 5 bases, and 5 bases stayed unmatched. The CDR3: CASSLVGTGINEKLFF. Written as DNA, the CDR3 is TGTGCCAGCAGCTTAGTTGGGACAGGGATCAATGAAAAACTGTTTTTT.

This clone was picked up a small number of times. The genes are TRBV6-5 and TRBJ2-7; 8 bases match TRBD1. This CDR3 has 14 residues. The germline V gene has CDR1 MNHEY and CDR2 SVGAGI. V shed 6 bases and J 3 bases; nucleotides not matched to a gene: 7. The CDR3 DNA reads as TGTGCCAGCAGCGCCGGGACAGGTTACTACGAGCAGTACTTC. This codes for CASSAGTGYYEQYF.

The chain links TRBV9 to TRBJ1-5, with TRBD1 as a possible D gene (6 bases). CDR1 is SGDLS, CDR2 YYNGEE, per germline. The CDR3 runs to 15 residues. Trimming removed 2 bases from V and 2 bases from J, with 11 bases in between. DNA for the CDR3: TGTGCCAGCAGCGTCTCAGGGGCGGGCAATCAGCCCCAGCATTTT. Its protein is CASSVSGAGNQPQHF. Using reference TRBV9 and TRBJ1-5 for the parts outside the CDR3, the full variable domain is DSGVTQTPKHLITATGQRVTLRCSPRSGDLSVYWYQQSLDQGLQFLIQYYNGEERAKGNILERFSAQQFPDLHSELNLSSLELGDSALYFCASSVSGAGNQPQHFGDGTRLSIL.

The genes are TRBV12-1 and TRBJ2-5; TRBD2 reflects the table's D call only, with no check against the DNA. TRBV12-1 is given as a pseudogene. The length of the CDR3 is 15 residues. CDR3 nucleotides: TGTGCCAGCAGCTTTGAGCGGGAGCACGGGGAGACCCAGTACTTC. Translation gives CASSFEREHGETQYF.

The rearrangement uses TRBV19 and TRBJ1-1; possible D gene TRBD1, 6 bases. The CDR3 spans 13 residues. Germline V gene lookup returns CDR1 LNHDA and CDR2 SQIVND (reference sequence). V gave up 4 bases and J gave up 1 base, with 7 bases separating them. DNA for the CDR3: TGTGCCAGTAGTAGACAGGCGAACACTGAAGCTTTCTTT. It is translated as CASSRQANTEAFF.

The chain employs TRBV25-1 and TRBJ2-3; maybe TRBD2 (6 bases). The germline V gene has CDR1 MGHDK and CDR2 SYGVNS. V was pared by 3 bases and J by 4 bases, with 11 bases between. This CDR3 has 14 amino acids. CDR3 region: CASSDLTGADTQYF. CDR3 in DNA: TGTGCCAGCAGTGACTTAACGGGAGCAGATACGCAGTATTTT.

The V and J genes are TRBV2 and TRBJ1-1, with D possibly matching TRBD1 (5 bases). Germline assignment: CDR1 SNHLY and CDR2 FYNNEI. The ends were cut back, 7 bases at V and 4 bases at J, with 10 bases in the middle. This CDR3 has 12 amino acids. CDR3 nucleotide sequence: TGTGCCAGCACCCTAGACAGCACTGAAGCTTTCTTT. Encoded protein: CASTLDSTEAFF.

The chain joins TRBV27 to TRBJ2-7; TRBD2 matches 11 bases. Germline CDR1 is MNHEY and CDR2 is SMNVEV (reference sequence). The CDR3 loop spans 14 amino acids. V lost 5 bases to trimming and J lost 2 bases; unmatched junction nucleotides: 2. This CDR3 reads CASSTGLAAYEQYV. The CDR3, as DNA: TGTGCCAGCAGTACGGGACTAGCGGCCTACGAGCAGTACGTC.

The rearrangement links TRBV27 to TRBJ2-3; 8 bases fit TRBD1. Trimming took 6 bases from V and 4 from J; bases not matched to a gene: 9. The CDR3 spans 15 residues. CDR1 is MNHEY, CDR2 SMNVEV, per germline (reference sequence). Here the CDR3 DNA reads TGTGCCAGCAGGGCACAGGGGGTTAATCCAGATACGCAGTATTTT. Translated, it gives CASRAQGVNPDTQYF.

The chain couples TRBV6-2 or TRBV6-3 to TRBJ2-7; TRBD2 matches at 9 bases. The CDR3 length is 18 residues. Per the germline V gene, CDR1 is MNHEY and CDR2 is SVGEGT. After removal of 4 bases from V and 2 bases from J, the junction contained 15 bases not matched to a gene. The CDR3 region has the DNA TGTGCCAGCAGTTCCCCCCCGACTAGCGGAACCTCTACCTACGAGCAGTACGTC. Protein product: CASSSPPTSGTSTYEQYV.

The V call is TRBV19, the J call TRBJ2-2; TRBD2 agrees at 7 bases. Losses at the gene ends were 6 bases for V and 1 base for J; bases not matched to a gene: 11. The V gene's germline CDR1 is LNHDA and CDR2 SQIVND (reference sequence). The CDR3 extends over 17 amino acids. The DNA for the CDR3 is TGTGCCAGTAGCCCCCTTACGGGGGGTAGGAACACCGGGGAGCTGTTTTTT. Translation: CASSPLTGGRNTGELFF.

This clone was seen a single time. The chain recombines TRBV27 with TRBJ1-1, with a weak D call TRBD1 (5 bases). V gave up 5 bases and J gave up 1 base, with 11 bases separating them. The CDR3 has 14 amino acids. The germline CDR1 and CDR2 sequences are MNHEY and SMNVEV (reference sequence). This chain's CDR3 is CASSPQGGNTEAFF. The CDR3 DNA follows: TGTGCCAGCAGTCCCCAGGGAGGGAACACTGAAGCTTTCTTT.

This sequence joins TRBV3-1 (or the pseudogene TRBV3-2) and TRBJ2-4; perhaps TRBD1 as D (5 bases). Deletions cut 0 bases from V and 0 bases from J, with 12 bases between. The CDR3 sequence is 17 residues long. CDR1 is LGHDT and CDR2 is YNNKEL in the germline V gene (reference sequence). The CDR3, as DNA: TGTGCCAGCAGCCAAGAAAGGACACCTCTAGCCAAAAACATTCAGTACTTC. Residues: CASSQERTPLAKNIQYF.

The sample holds one count of this clone. The chain recombines TRBV5-1 with TRBJ2-1; TRBD2 might be the D (6 bases). The germline V and J ends were trimmed by 4 bases and 7 bases, with 18 bases remaining between them. The germline gives CDR1 SGHRS, CDR2 YFSETQ. This CDR3 contains 15 residues. This CDR3 is CASSPQRGNANEQFF. CDR3 sequence (DNA): TGCGCCAGCAGCCCCCAACGGGGGAATGCGAATGAGCAGTTCTTC.

The V call is TRBV4-2, the J call TRBJ2-3, with TRBD2 matching over 8 bases. The CDR3 is made up of 17 amino acids. J was trimmed by 0 bases and V by 0 bases; bases with no gene match: 5. In germline, CDR1 is LGHNA, CDR2 YNFKEQ. The chain's CDR3 is CASSQDEAGGSTDTQYF. As DNA, the CDR3 is TGTGCCAGCAGCCAAGACGAGGCGGGAGGAAGCACAGATACGCAGTATTTT.

V usage is TRBV13 and J usage is TRBJ2-7; the match to TRBD2 covers 9 bases. The germline gives CDR1 PRHDT, CDR2 FYEKMQ (reference sequence). V dropped 4 bases and J dropped 6; count of bases not matched to a gene: 16. This CDR3 is built from 17 residues. For the CDR3, the DNA is TGTGCCAGCAGCTCCCCCTCTGGGCGGGAGGGTTCAGGCGAGCAGTACGTC. Its translation: CASSSPSGREGSGEQYV.

This clone came up once. This chain connects TRBV7-3 to TRBJ2-5, with D uncertain. Germline CDR1 reads SGHTA; CDR2 reads FQGTGA. Trimming left V 8 bases short and J 4 bases short, with 14 bases between. The CDR3 totals 13 residues. The CDR3 loop reads CASAKSPGETQYF. As DNA, the CDR3 is TGTGCCAGCGCGAAGTCCCCGGGAGAGACCCAGTACTTC.

There are a few counts of this clone. The V and J genes are TRBV6-5 and TRBJ1-5; 7 positions agree with TRBD1. Germline CDR1 MNHEY, CDR2 SVGAGI. This CDR3 has 15 residues. V gave up 6 bases and J gave up 3 bases; unmatched junction bases: 8. This CDR3 reads CASRSGTAHNQPQHF. In DNA form, the CDR3 reads TGTGCCAGCAGATCCGGGACAGCCCACAATCAGCCCCAGCATTTT.

The rearrangement joins TRBV7-2 to TRBJ2-2; perhaps TRBD2 as D (6 bases). The CDR3 has 14 amino acids. Germline CDR1 SGHTA, CDR2 FQGNSA. Trimming removed 5 bases at V and 6 bases at J, with 13 bases between. The CDR3 here is CASSARLVSGELFF. In nucleotides, the CDR3 is TGTGCCAGCAGCGCCCGACTAGTTTCCGGGGAGCTGTTTTTT.

This chain connects TRBV24-1 to TRBJ1-2; D is uncertain. Germline V lookup: CDR1 KGHDR, CDR2 SFDVKD. CDR3 length: 13 residues. Trimming took 4 bases from V and 4 from J, leaving 9 bases between them. The CDR3 coding sequence is TGTGCCACCAGTGACGCTGGCCTCTATGGCTACACCTTC. Its protein product is CATSDAGLYGYTF.

This clone was counted a single time. Other nucleotide sequences in the sample specify the same CDR3. V and J are TRBV24-1 and TRBJ1-5; TRBD1 aligns across 7 bases. J was trimmed by 1 base and V by 10 bases; bases with no gene match: 0. Germline V CDR1 and CDR2: KGHDR, SFDVKD. The CDR3 loop spans 12 amino acids. The CDR3 DNA sequence: TGTGCCACGGGACAGAGCAATCAGCCCCAGCATTTT. Encoded protein: CATGQSNQPQHF.

The genes are TRBV7-2 and TRBJ2-2, with a tentative D call TRBD2 (6 bases). The CDR3 has 15 amino acids. Trimming removed 3 bases at V and 0 bases at J, with 8 bases between. Per the germline V gene, CDR1 is SGHTA and CDR2 is FQGNSA. CDR3 amino acids: CASSFGGTNTGELFF. The CDR3 nucleotides are TGTGCCAGCAGCTTTGGCGGGACGAACACCGGGGAGCTGTTTTTT.

This chain connects TRBV3-1 (or the pseudogene TRBV3-2) to TRBJ2-7; D perhaps matches TRBD2 (6 bases). Trimming took off 0 bases at V and 3 bases at J, with 12 bases between the two ends. There are 15 residues in the CDR3. The V gene's germline CDR1 is LGHDT and CDR2 YNNKEL (reference sequence). In nucleotides, the CDR3 is TGTGCCAGCAGCCAAGATGGGGGAGGACGCTACGAGCAGTACTTC. Translated, it gives CASSQDGGGRYEQYF.

The chain recombines TRBV6-5 with TRBJ2-5, with 7 bases lining up with TRBD2. Looked up from germline, CDR1 is MNHEY and CDR2 is SVGAGI. With V trimmed by 2 bases and J by 5 bases, 8 bases remained unmatched. This CDR3 contains 15 residues. CDR3 in amino acids: CASSYRERGGETQYF. CDR3 nucleotide sequence: TGTGCCAGCAGTTACCGAGAGCGGGGCGGGGAGACCCAGTACTTC.

The chain combines TRBV19 with TRBJ1-5, with a weak D call TRBD1 (5 bases). The germline V and J ends were trimmed by 3 bases and 0 bases, with 18 bases remaining between them. The CDR3 has 18 amino acids. Germline CDR1 and CDR2: LNHDA and SQIVND (reference sequence). CDR3 in DNA: TGTGCCAGTAGTATTCGGGGGGATCAAGCTTATAGCAATCAGCCCCAGCATTTT. It codes for CASSIRGDQAYSNQPQHF. Using reference TRBV19 and TRBJ1-5 for the parts outside the CDR3, the full variable domain is DGGITQSPKYLFRKEGQNVTLSCEQNLNHDAMYWYRQDPGQGLRLIYYSQIVNDFQKGDIAEGYSVSREKKESFPLTVTSAQKNPTAFYLCASSIRGDQAYSNQPQHFGDGTRLSIL.

The rearrangement joins TRBV7-9 to TRBJ2-2, with a tentative D call TRBD2 (6 bases). This CDR3 contains 15 residues. The germline V gene encodes CDR1 SEHNR and CDR2 FQNEAQ (reference sequence). Trimming cost V 1 base and J 7 bases, with 13 bases left between them. CDR3 sequence: CASSLVRERDGELFF. The CDR3 DNA follows: TGTGCCAGCAGCTTAGTACGGGAGAGGGACGGGGAGCTGTTTTTT.